The 10 T cell receptor beta chains below come from one sample, sequenced in a study of prognosis after radiotherapy for stage I lung cancer. The authors amplified TCR beta CDR3 from genomic DNA using two-round multiplex PCR. Amplification in first-round PCR relied on primers specific to each TRBV and TRBJ gene. TCRdb re-called the multiplex PCR reads through MiXCR, storing one row per CDR3 protein. Of fewer than 40,000 distinct CDR3 sequences in the sample, around 48% were seen once. The material was PBMCs, obtained before or after stereotactic body radiation therapy (not recorded which). These receptors all come from a donor aged 50 or older with non-small cell lung cancer.

This sequence joins TRBV6-1 and TRBJ1-4, with D tentatively TRBD1 (6 bases). Trimming removed 6 bases at V and 11 bases at J, with 31 bases between. The CDR3 has 18 residues. The germline V gene encodes CDR1 MNHNS and CDR2 SASEGT. CDR3 bases: TGTGCCAGCAGAGGCCGGGGGTTTGCGGGGACAAACAAGGAGAAACTGTTTTTT. Translated, it gives CASRGRGFAGTNKEKLFF.

Points on this clonotype: Only one base separates this from a far larger clonotype, so it likely reflects a read error. The chain has TRBV6-4 and TRBJ1-1; the D is unclear. Trimming stripped 5 bases from V and 2 bases from J, with 12 bases between. The CDR3 has 14 residues. Germline CDR1 MRHNA, CDR2 SNTAGT. The CDR3 DNA reads TGTGCCAGCAGTTATTCTTGGCTAAACACTGAAGCTTTCTTT. Protein product: CASSYSWLNTEAFF.

This clonotype was seen ten or more times. The chain recombines TRBV4-3 with TRBJ2-1; 7 bases are a match to TRBD2. The germline CDR1 and CDR2 sequences are LGHNA and YSLEER. With V trimmed by 4 bases and J by 7 bases, 10 bases remained unmatched. This CDR3 has 15 amino acids. CDR3 region: CASSLGGRARNEQFF. CDR3 nucleotides: TGCGCCAGCAGCCTCGGCGGGAGAGCCCGGAATGAGCAGTTCTTC.

In this sample, this clonotype is medium-sized. This rearrangement joins TRBV24-1 to TRBJ1-6; 9 bases are shared with TRBD1. Trimming at V came to 2 bases and at J to 0 bases, leaving 19 bases not matched to a gene. The CDR3 has 23 residues. Per germline, CDR1 KGHDR and CDR2 SFDVKD. CDR3 amino acids: CATSDSSIPGQGLGSSYNSPLHF. CDR3 in DNA: TGTGCCACCAGTGATTCCTCTATTCCGGGACAGGGTTTGGGGAGCTCCTATAATTCACCCCTCCACTTT.

This clonotype has at least ten counts. J is TRBJ2-1 and V is TRBV6-2 or TRBV6-3; TRBD2 matches 10 bases. Per germline, CDR1 MNHEY and CDR2 SVGEGT. After removal of 6 bases from V and 2 bases from J, the junction contained 4 bases not matched to a gene. The CDR3 covers 15 residues. Here the CDR3 DNA reads TGTGCCAGCAGGGTAGCGGGAGGCGCCTACAATGAGCAGTTCTTC. It is translated as CASRVAGGAYNEQFF.

This clonotype was seen at least ten times. The chain links TRBV18 to TRBJ2-7; TRBD1 agrees at 7 bases. CDR1 and CDR2 from the germline V gene are KGHSH and LQKENI. V lost 6 bases, J lost 5 bases, and 10 bases stayed unmatched. The CDR3 is 14 residues long. The CDR3 DNA reads TGTGCCAGCTCCTCGACAGGGTATCCAGACGAGCAGTACTTC. Protein: CASSSTGYPDEQYF.

To note about this clonotype: With only one base between it and a far larger clone, this is likely a read error. V and J are TRBV7-2 and TRBJ2-1, with 12 positions matching TRBD2. CDR1 is SGHTA, CDR2 FQGNSA, per germline. The CDR3 is 15 amino acids. The CDR3 nucleotides are TGCGCCAGCAGCCCAACTAGCGGGAGGATGAATGAGCAGTTCTTC. Translated, it gives CASSPTSGRMNEQFF.

This clonotype was recorded many times. The chain combines TRBV19 with TRBJ2-1; D remains unclear. V lost 1 base and J lost 9, with 16 bases in between. Germline-derived CDR1 and CDR2 are LNHDA and SQIVND (reference sequence). The CDR3 is 15 residues long. The CDR3 spells CASSIAGRQVGEQFF. Here the CDR3 DNA reads TGTGCCAGTAGTATAGCTGGTCGTCAAGTTGGTGAGCAGTTCTTC. Using reference TRBV19 and TRBJ2-1 for the parts outside the CDR3, the full variable domain is DGGITQSPKYLFRKEGQNVTLSCEQNLNHDAMYWYRQDPGQGLRLIYYSQIVNDFQKGDIAEGYSVSREKKESFPLTVTSAQKNPTAFYLCASSIAGRQVGEQFFGPGTRLTVL.

This clonotype was seen ten or more times. The gene calls are TRBV30 and TRBJ2-1; D is tentatively TRBD1 or TRBD2 (5 bases each). The CDR3 length is 16 residues. V was shortened by 1 base and J by 9 bases, with 22 bases between the two germline ends. Germline V gene data show CDR1 as GTSNPN and CDR2 as SVGIG (reference sequence). The CDR3 DNA follows: TGTGCCTGGAGTGGAGGGCTGCAGGGTTTTCGGGGTGAGCAGTTCTTC. The encoded protein is CAWSGGLQGFRGEQFF. The whole variable domain, filled in from reference TRBV30 and TRBJ2-1, reads SQTIHQWPATLVQPVGSPLSLECTVEGTSNPNLYWYRQAAGRGLQLLFYSVGIGQISSEVPQNLSASRPQDRQFILSSKKLLLSDSGFYLCAWSGGLQGFRGEQFFGPGTRLTVL.

The J gene is TRBJ2-7, the V gene TRBV12-3 or TRBV12-4; possibly TRBD2 for D (6 bases). V shed 1 base and J shed 10 bases, with 17 bases lying between them. This CDR3 spans 14 amino acids. In DNA, the CDR3 is TGTGCCAGCAGTTTAGTGACTCCCTCGGGGGAACAGTACTTC. Protein sequence: CASSLVTPSGEQYF.